A selection of T cell receptor beta chains follows, all from one sample in a study of cytotoxic CD8 clonotypes in ibrutinib-treated CLL. The assay was immunoSEQ multiplex PCR, and TCRdb's table has in-frame clones only and misses some. This table holds over 75,000 clones, approximately 82% found once. Sequencing used PBMCs, obtained after 12 months of ibrutinib treatment. All receptors come from a human donor with chronic lymphocytic leukemia. The CDR3 runs from the conserved cysteine through the conserved F or W. Fields, in order: clone size, J gene, D gene, V gene, CDR3 DNA, CDR3 protein. A D gene is named only where the DNA matches it firmly. Size is stated for part of the rows, as once, few or many counts, or as a class when the clone is expanded.

- TRBJ2-4 TRBD1 TRBV7-2 TGTGCCAGCAGCTTAGGTAACAGGGGTAAAAACATTCAGTACTTC CASSLGNRGKNIQYF
- TRBJ2-3 TRBD2 TRBV7-2 TGTGCCAGCAGCCGTCAGCGGGGGGCAGATACGCAGTATTTT CASSRQRGADTQYF
- TRBJ2-7 TRBD2 TRBV5-1 TGCGCCAGCAGCTTGGAATCTAGCGGGGCTTTTAGATACGAGCAGTACTTC CASSLESSGAFRYEQYF
few TRBJ1-1 - TRBV12-5 TGTGCTAGTGGTTTAAAGGGGAGGACTGAAGCTTTCTTT CASGLKGRTEAFF
- TRBJ2-2 - TRBV4-1 TGCGCCAGCAGCCAAGAACAGGGCGGGTGGTCCGGGGAGCTGTTTTTT CASSQEQGGWSGELFF
- TRBJ1-4 TRBD1 TRBV28 TGTGCCAGCAGTTTAACCCCCGGACAGGGAGGGGTAACTAATGAAAAACTGTTTTTT CASSLTPGQGGVTNEKLFF
- TRBJ2-2 TRBD1 TRBV2 TGTGCCAGCAGCCAACAGGGGGCGTTGGACACCGGGGAGCTGTTTTTT CASSQQGALDTGELFF
- TRBJ2-7 TRBD1 TRBV28 TGTGCCAGCAGTTTCACAGGGGCCGGATACGAGCAGTACTTC CASSFTGAGYEQYF
once TRBJ2-3 TRBD1 TRBV12-5 TGTGCTAGTGGTTTGAACGAAAAGGACAGGTTTGCCCGACAGGGTACGCAGTATTTT CASGLNEKDRFARQGTQYF
- TRBJ1-5 - TRBV7-2 TGTGCCAGCAGCTTCGAAGGCAATCAGCCCCAGCATTTT CASSFEGNQPQHF
- TRBJ2-2 - TRBV6-5 TGTGCCAGCAGTTACTCGTCCACGAACACCGGGGAGCTGTTTTTT CASSYSSTNTGELFF
- TRBJ1-2 TRBD1 TRBV19 TGTGCCAGTACCTCGACAGGGGTTGACTACACCTTC CASTSTGVDYTF
- TRBJ1-1 - TRBV20-1 TGCAGTGCCTCGGGAACTGAAGCTTTCTTT CSASGTEAFF
few TRBJ1-2 TRBD1 TRBV6-1 TGTGCCAGCAGGGGGGTGGAGGGGGCAAGCTATGGCTACACCTTC CASRGVEGASYGYTF
- TRBJ1-3 - TRBV7-2 TGTGCCAGCAGCCCCACCTCCTCTGGAAACACCATATATTTT CASSPTSSGNTIYF
once TRBJ1-6 - TRBV7-2 TGTGCCAGCACCCCGGGACACACAAATTCACCCCTCCACTTT CASTPGHTNSPLHF
- TRBJ2-4 - TRBV14 TGTGCCAGCAGCCCTGCAGGAGTAAACATTCAGTACTTC CASSPAGVNIQYF
- TRBJ1-2 TRBD1 TRBV5-6 TGTGCCAGCAGCCCCGGGACAGGGGGATATGGCTACACCTTC CASSPGTGGYGYTF
once TRBJ1-4 - TRBV6-1 TGTGCCAGCAGTGAACTGACAGTACCTAATGAAAAACTGTTTTTT CASSELTVPNEKLFF
- TRBJ1-1 - TRBV5-1 TGCGCCAGCAGCTTGGCTACCTCTAACACTGAAGCTTTCTTT CASSLATSNTEAFF
- TRBJ2-1 TRBD2 TRBV4-2 TGTGCCAGCAGCCAAGGACTAGCGGGGGTCAATGAGCAGTTCTTC CASSQGLAGVNEQFF
- TRBJ2-7 - TRBV27 TGTGCCAGCAGTTTATCGCAGGGGTTGGAGCAGTACTTC CASSLSQGLEQYF
few TRBJ2-1 TRBD1 TRBV6-7 TGTGCCAGCAGTTACCCCTGGACAGGTAGGATGGGCCAATACAATGAGCAGTTCTTC CASSYPWTGRMGQYNEQFF
- TRBJ2-1 TRBD1 TRBV10-3 TGTGCCATCAGTTGGGACAGGTCAAATGAGCAGTTCTTC CAISWDRSNEQFF
- TRBJ2-5 - TRBV27 TGTGCCAGCAGTTTGGCACGCCAAGAGACCCAGTACTTC CASSLARQETQYF
- TRBJ1-3 - TRBV9 TGTGCCAGCAGCGTAGTCAGTCCGGGAAACACCATATATTTT CASSVVSPGNTIYF
- TRBJ2-7 - TRBV6-5 TGTGCCAGCAATATACTCGATGTGCAGTACTTC CASNILDVQYF
- TRBJ2-7 TRBD1 TRBV2 TGTGCCAGCAGTGAGACCAGGGGGCTCAGCGAGCAGTACTTC CASSETRGLSEQYF
- TRBJ1-4 TRBD1 TRBV6-5 TGTGCCAGCAAACCCCCCGGGACAGGTGATGAAAAACTGTTTTTT CASKPPGTGDEKLFF
- TRBJ2-2 TRBD1 TRBV5-1 TGCGCCAGCAGACGCACAGGGGGCAACACCGGGGAGCTGTTTTTT CASRRTGGNTGELFF
- TRBJ1-4 - TRBV28 TGTGCCAGCAGTTTAGGGCCGGGTGCAACTAATGAAAAACTGTTTTTT CASSLGPGATNEKLFF
many TRBJ2-7 - TRBV27 TGTGCCAGCAGTTCCATACCGGTTACAGACTCCTACGAGCAGTACTTC CASSSIPVTDSYEQYF